This T cell receptor (beta chain) was profiled in a study of regulatory T cells in long-lasting Graves disease. Overall study: The term persistent Graves' disease signified upward of 5 years on antithyroid drugs with positive TSH receptor antibodies.

The time point was: persistent/refractory GD, antithyroid drugs over 5 years with positive TRAb. PBMC-extracted RNA yielded the TCR library. Under American Thyroid Association guidelines, Graves' disease was diagnosed. Patients of an endocrinology department in Xi'an, China, were included. This CDR3 has 13 residues. V lost 6 bases, J lost 3 bases, and 12 bases lay in between. The germline V gene encodes CDR1 MDHEN and CDR2 SYDVKM. Building the TCR beta libraries relied on iRepertoire HTBI primers, and CDR3 regions underwent Arm-PCR. TCRdb reanalysed the multiplex PCR reads using MiXCR and keeps one entry per CDR3 protein. The sample holds some 370,000 distinct CDR3 sequences, roughly 25% seen once. Study-wide results and limits: Persistent disease was associated with favored TRBV28 usage and with favored use of TRBJ1-2 and TRBJ2-5.

This clonotype was found many times. Its antigen is as yet unknown. The receptor was derived from a woman between 40 and 50 years old with Graves disease. The chain joins TRBV28 to TRBJ2-7, with no clear D. The sample in question was peripheral blood mononuclear cells (PBMCs), obtained when the disease was refractory, from a patient treated with antithyroid drugs. CDR3 residues: CASSPGPVYEQYF. CDR3 nucleotide sequence: TGTGCCAGCAGCCCTGGACCGGTCTACGAGCAGTACTTC.